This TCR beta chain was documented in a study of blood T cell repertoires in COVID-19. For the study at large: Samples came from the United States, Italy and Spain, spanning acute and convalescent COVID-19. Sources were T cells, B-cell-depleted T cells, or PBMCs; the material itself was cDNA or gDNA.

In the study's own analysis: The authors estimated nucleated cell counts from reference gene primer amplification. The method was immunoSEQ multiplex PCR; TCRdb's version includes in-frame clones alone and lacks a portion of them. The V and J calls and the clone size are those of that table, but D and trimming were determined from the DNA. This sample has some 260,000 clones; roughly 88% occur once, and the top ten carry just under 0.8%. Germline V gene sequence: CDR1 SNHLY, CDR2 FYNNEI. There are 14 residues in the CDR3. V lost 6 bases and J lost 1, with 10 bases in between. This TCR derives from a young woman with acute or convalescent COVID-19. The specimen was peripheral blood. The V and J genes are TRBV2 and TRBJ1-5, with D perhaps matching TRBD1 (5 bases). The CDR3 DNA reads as TGTGCCAGCAGGGTAGGACAAAGCAATCAGCCCCAGCATTTT. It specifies CASRVGQSNQPQHF.